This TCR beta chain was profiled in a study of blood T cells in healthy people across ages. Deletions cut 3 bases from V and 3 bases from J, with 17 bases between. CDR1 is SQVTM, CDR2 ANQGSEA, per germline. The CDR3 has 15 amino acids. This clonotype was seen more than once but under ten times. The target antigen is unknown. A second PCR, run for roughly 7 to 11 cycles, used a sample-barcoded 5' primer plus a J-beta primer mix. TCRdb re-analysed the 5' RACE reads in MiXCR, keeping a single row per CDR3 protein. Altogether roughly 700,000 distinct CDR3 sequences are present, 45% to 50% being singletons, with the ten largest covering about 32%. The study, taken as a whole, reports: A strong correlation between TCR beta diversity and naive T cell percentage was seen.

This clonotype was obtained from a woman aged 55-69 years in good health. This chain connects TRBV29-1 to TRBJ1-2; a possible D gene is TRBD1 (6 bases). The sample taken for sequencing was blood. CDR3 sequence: CSVDWGRGGDYGYTF. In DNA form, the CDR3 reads TGCAGCGTTGACTGGGGACGAGGGGGGGACTATGGCTACACCTTC.